The present T cell receptor beta chain was sequenced within a study of cytomegalovirus exposure and HLA in healthy donors. In the study overall: Around 83% of 398 genotyped donors fell in the Caucasian-associated ancestry cluster. Regarding the study as a whole: The authors later found TCR association rates varying by HLA locus, with DRB1 most and HLA-C fewest. It is likely that the observed cluster of highly shared sequence variants was a sequencing artifact.

The germline V gene has CDR1 SEHNR and CDR2 FQNEAQ (reference sequence). The CDR3 length is 15 residues. V lost 3 bases to trimming and J lost 5 bases; unmatched junction nucleotides: 5. The PCR employed 60 Vbeta primers together with 13 Jbeta primers. Some clones are missing from TCRdb's copy, which holds only in-frame ones; the method was immunoSEQ multiplex PCR. Here the sample spans approximately 110,000 clones, 77% being singletons. A note on this clone: Antigen: not known.

The receptor comes from a human donor in good health. The rearrangement uses TRBV7-9 and TRBJ1-4; 8 nucleotides line up with TRBD1. The sample was PBMCs. The DNA for the CDR3 is TGTGCCAGCAGCTTGGGACAGGTGGGAAATGAAAAACTGTTTTTT. Translation gives CASSLGQVGNEKLFF.